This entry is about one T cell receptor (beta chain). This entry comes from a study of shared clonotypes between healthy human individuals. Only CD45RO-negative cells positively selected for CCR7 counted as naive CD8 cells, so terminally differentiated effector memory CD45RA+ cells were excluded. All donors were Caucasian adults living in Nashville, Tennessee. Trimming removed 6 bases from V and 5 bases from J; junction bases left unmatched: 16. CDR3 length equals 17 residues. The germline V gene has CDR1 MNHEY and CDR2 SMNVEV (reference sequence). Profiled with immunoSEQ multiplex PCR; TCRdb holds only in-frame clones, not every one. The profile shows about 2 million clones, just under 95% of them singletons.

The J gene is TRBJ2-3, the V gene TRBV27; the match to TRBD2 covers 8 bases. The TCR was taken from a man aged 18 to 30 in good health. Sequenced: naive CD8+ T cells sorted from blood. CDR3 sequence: CASRPLTLWGLGDTQYF. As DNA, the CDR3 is TGTGCCAGCAGACCCTTAACATTGTGGGGACTAGGAGATACGCAGTATTTT.